The sequence of this T cell receptor (beta chain) was determined in a study of T-cell reconstitution after alpha-beta-depleted transplantation in children. Study-wide results and limits: A year had passed since transplant, and T-cell counts and diversity by then came mostly from newly produced T cells. It was surviving recipient T cells and thymic progenitors that gave some patients high TCRbeta diversity at day 60. Reportedly, roughly two months post-transplant, alpha-beta T cells arose from several hundred expanded graft clones.

This clonotype was detected only a few times. What it recognizes is unknown. Germline CDR1 is SNHLY and CDR2 is FYNNEI. V dropped 5 bases and J dropped 4 bases, with 14 bases sitting between them. There are 14 residues in the CDR3. Library preparation (for TCRbeta) was performed with unique molecular identifiers. TCRdb recomputed calls from the PCR reads with MiXCR, one row per CDR3 protein. The sample carries about 980,000 distinct CDR3 sequences, about 31% recorded once. Material: PBMCs, mostly from graft donor cells, obtained 360 days after TCRalphabeta/CD19-depleted stem cell transplant. This sequence originates from a boy less than two years old who had a stem cell transplant for SCID, so the T cells may come from the graft donor. J is TRBJ1-1 and V is TRBV2; D is possibly TRBD1 (6 bases). The CDR3 DNA reads TGTGCCAGCAGTCCAGGGGAGTGGAGCACTGAAGCTTTCTTT. Translating it yields CASSPGEWSTEAFF.